This T cell receptor beta chain was profiled in a study of blood T cell repertoires in COVID-19. In germline, CDR1 is LGHNT, CDR2 FRNRAP. V dropped 1 base and J dropped 5 bases, with 8 bases sitting between them. The CDR3 loop spans 13 amino acids. Data came from immunoSEQ multiplex PCR; TCRdb stores just in-frame clones and leaves some out. Here the sample spans a few hundred thousand clones, 80% to 90% being singletons. This chain joins TRBV12-5 and TRBJ1-2; no clear D. This receptor was obtained from a woman between 45 and 65 years old who had been exposed to COVID-19. Sequencing input: PBMCs or T cells enriched from blood (not recorded which). The CDR3 sequence is CASGLESGYGYTF. In DNA, the CDR3 is TGTGCTAGTGGTTTGGAGAGTGGTTATGGCTACACCTTC.